The 2 T cell receptor beta chains presented below share a single source sample, sequenced in a study of blood T cell repertoires in COVID-19 (TCRdb year 2020). Libraries were built with the immunoSEQ multiplex PCR assay. This immuneACCESS table, as held by TCRdb, lists in-frame sequences with V and J called but not all clones. Of the missing ones, under half trace to an unresolved V gene in checked studies; the others have no known cause. Across this sample there are 200,000 to 300,000 clones, with 80% to 90% seen only once. The ten largest clones add up to approximately 1.4% of the sample. The sequenced material came from peripheral blood. The origin of the receptors is a woman aged 40 to 50 who had recovered from COVID-19.

This chain links TRBV19 with TRBJ2-7; 10 positions match TRBD2. Germline CDR1 and CDR2: LNHDA and SQIVND (reference sequence). J gave up 2 bases and V 6 bases, and 7 bases lay outside the gene matches. The CDR3 has 15 amino acids. The CDR3 DNA reads TGTGCCAGTAGCCTTACTAGCGGGGTCACCTACGAGCAGTACTTC. Protein sequence: CASSLTSGVTYEQYF.

This chain joins TRBV7-9 and TRBJ2-5; TRBD1 matches 11 bases. Per germline, CDR1 SEHNR and CDR2 FQNEAQ (reference sequence). CDR3 length equals 17 residues. The V gene end was trimmed by 4 bases and the J gene end by 5 bases; junction bases not matched to a gene: 12. CDR3 DNA sequence: TGTGCCAGCAGCTCCCTAAAATGGACAGGGGGCGGCGAGACCCAGTACTTC. Its translation is CASSSLKWTGGGETQYF.